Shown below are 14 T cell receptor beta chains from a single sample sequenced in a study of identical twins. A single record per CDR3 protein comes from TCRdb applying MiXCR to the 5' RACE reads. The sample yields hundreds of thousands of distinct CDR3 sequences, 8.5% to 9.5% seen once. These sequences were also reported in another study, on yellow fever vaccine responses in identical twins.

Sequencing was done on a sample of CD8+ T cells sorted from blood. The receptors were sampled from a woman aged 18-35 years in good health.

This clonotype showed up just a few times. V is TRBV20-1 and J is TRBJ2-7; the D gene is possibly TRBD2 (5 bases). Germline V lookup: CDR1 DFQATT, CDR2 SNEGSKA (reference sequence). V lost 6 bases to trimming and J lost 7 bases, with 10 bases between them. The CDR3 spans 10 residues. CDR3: CSAWSGEQYF. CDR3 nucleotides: TGCAGTGCCTGGTCGGGGGAGCAGTACTTC.

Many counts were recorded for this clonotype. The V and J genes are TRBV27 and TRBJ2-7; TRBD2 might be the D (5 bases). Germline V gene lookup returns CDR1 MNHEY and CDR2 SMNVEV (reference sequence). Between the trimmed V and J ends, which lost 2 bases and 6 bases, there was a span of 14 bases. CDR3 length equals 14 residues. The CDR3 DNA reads TGTGCCAGCAGTTTAGCGACGGGGTTTCCCGAGCAGTACTTC. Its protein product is CASSLATGFPEQYF.

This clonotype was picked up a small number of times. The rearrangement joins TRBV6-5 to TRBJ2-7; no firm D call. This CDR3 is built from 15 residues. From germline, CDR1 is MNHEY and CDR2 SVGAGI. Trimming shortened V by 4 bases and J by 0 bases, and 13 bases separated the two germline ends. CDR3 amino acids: CASSFPLYGSYEQYF. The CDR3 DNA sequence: TGTGCCAGCAGTTTTCCCCTTTATGGCTCCTACGAGCAGTACTTC.

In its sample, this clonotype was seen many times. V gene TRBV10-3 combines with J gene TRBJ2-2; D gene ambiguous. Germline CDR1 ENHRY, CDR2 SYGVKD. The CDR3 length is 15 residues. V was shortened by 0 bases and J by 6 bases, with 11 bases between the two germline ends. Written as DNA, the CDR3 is TGTGCCATCAGTGAGTCAGCGTCAATTCCCGGGGAGCTGTTTTTT. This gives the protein CAISESASIPGELFF.

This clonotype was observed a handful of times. The CDR3 reads CASSSLASGTSFQETQYF. The CDR3, as DNA: TGTGCCAGCAGTTCCCTCGCTAGCGGAACCTCTTTCCAAGAGACCCAGTACTTC. The V gene is TRBV28, the J gene TRBJ2-5; 7 bases map to TRBD2. Germline V gives CDR1 MDHEN, CDR2 SYDVKM. Trimming cost V 4 bases and J 1 base; bases outside gene matches: 15. This CDR3 region has 18 residues.

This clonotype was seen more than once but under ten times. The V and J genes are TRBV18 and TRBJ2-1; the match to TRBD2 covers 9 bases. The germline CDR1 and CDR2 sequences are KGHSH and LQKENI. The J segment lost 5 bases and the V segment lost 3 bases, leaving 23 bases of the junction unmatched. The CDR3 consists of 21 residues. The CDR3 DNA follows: TGTGCCAGCTCACCCAGACGTGGACTAGCGCAAGGTCCGGCTTTAAACAATGAGCAGTTCTTC. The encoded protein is CASSPRRGLAQGPALNNEQFF. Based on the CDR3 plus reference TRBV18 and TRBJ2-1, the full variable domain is NAGVMQNPRHLVRRRGQEARLRCSPMKGHSHVYWYRQLPEEGLKFMVYLQKENIIDESGMPKERFSAEFPKEGPSILRIQQVVRGDSAAYFCASSPRRGLAQGPALNNEQFFGPGTRLTVL.

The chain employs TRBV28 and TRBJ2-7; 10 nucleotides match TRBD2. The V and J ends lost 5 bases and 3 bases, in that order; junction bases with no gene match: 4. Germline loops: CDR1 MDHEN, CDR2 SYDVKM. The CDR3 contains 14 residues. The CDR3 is CASSPTSGVYEQYF. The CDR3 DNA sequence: TGTGCCAGCAGTCCAACTAGCGGGGTCTACGAGCAGTACTTC.

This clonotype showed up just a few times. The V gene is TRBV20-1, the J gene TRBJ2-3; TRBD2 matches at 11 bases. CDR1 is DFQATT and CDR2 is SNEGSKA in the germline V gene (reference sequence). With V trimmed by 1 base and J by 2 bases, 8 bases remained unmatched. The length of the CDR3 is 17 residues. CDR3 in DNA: TGCAGTGCTAGAGTCTACGGACTAGCGGGCCCCACAGATACGCAGTATTTT. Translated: CSARVYGLAGPTDTQYF.

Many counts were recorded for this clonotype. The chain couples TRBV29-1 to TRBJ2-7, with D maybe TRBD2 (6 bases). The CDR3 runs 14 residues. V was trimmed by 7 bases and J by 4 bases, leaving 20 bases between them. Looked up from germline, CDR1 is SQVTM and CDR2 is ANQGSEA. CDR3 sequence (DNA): TGCAGCGCAGCGCTGGAGGGGACCCCATACGAGCAGTACTTC. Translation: CSAALEGTPYEQYF.

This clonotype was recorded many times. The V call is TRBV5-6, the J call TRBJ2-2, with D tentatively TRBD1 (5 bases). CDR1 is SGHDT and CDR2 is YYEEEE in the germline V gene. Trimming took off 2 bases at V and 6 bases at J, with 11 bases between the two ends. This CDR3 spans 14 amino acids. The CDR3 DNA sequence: TGTGCCAGCAGCTTACAGGTGGAAGCCGGGGAGCTGTTTTTT. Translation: CASSLQVEAGELFF.

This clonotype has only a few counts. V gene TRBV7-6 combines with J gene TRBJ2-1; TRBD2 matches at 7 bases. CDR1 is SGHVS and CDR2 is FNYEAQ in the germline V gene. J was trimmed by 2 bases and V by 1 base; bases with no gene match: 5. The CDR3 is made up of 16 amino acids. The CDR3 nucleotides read TGTGCCAGCAGCTTAGGTTGGGGGACTACCTACAATGAGCAGTTCTTC. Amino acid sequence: CASSLGWGTTYNEQFF.

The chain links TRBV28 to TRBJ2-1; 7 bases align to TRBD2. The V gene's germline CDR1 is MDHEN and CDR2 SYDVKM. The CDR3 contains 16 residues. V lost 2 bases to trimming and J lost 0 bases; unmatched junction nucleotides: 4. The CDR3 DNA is TGTGCCAGCAGTTTAATGGGGGGGGGCTCCTACAATGAGCAGTTCTTC. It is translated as CASSLMGGGSYNEQFF. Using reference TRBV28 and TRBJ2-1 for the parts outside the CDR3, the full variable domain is DVKVTQSSRYLVKRTGEKVFLECVQDMDHENMFWYRQDPGLGLRLIYFSYDVKMKEKGDIPEGYSVSREKKERFSLILESASTNQTSMYLCASSLMGGGSYNEQFFGPGTRLTVL.

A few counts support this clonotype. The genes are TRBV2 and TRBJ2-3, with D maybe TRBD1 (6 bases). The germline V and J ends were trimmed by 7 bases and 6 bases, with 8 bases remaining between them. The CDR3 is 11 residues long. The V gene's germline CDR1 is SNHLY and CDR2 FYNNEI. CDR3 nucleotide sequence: TGTGCCAGCACAGACAGGGATACGCAGTATTTT. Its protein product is CASTDRDTQYF.

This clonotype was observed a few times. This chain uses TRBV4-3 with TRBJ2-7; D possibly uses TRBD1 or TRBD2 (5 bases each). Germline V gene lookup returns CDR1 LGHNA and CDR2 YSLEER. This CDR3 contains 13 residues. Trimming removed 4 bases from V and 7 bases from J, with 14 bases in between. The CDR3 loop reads CASSPWRWGEQYF. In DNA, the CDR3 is TGCGCCAGCAGCCCCTGGCGATGGGGGGAGCAGTACTTC.